One sample yielded the 18 T cell receptor beta chains listed below, sequenced in a study of blood T cell repertoires in COVID-19. The table came from immunoSEQ multiplex PCR; TCRdb's copy has only in-frame clones and leaves some out. The data hold 98,000 or so clones, with approximately 84% observed a single time. The sample was peripheral blood. The receptors were sampled from a man aged 55 to 70 with acute or convalescent COVID-19.

The chain joins TRBV7-9 to TRBJ2-5; 11 bases are a match to TRBD2. The trim removed 7 bases at V and 9 bases at J, leaving 19 bases unmatched. Germline V lookup: CDR1 SEHNR, CDR2 FQNEAQ (reference sequence). CDR3 length: 17 residues. CDR3 sequence (DNA): TGTGCCAGCACCCACAGCGGGACTAGCGGCTTAGGGATGCCCCAGTACTTC. Amino acids: CASTHSGTSGLGMPQYF.

This clone has only one observation. The chain has TRBV5-1 and TRBJ1-1; tentatively, D is TRBD1 (5 bases). CDR1 is SGHRS and CDR2 is YFSETQ in the germline V gene. V dropped 4 bases and J dropped 5 bases, with 24 bases sitting between them. The CDR3 loop spans 17 amino acids. The CDR3 DNA is TGCGCCAGCAGCGGCTTGGAGAGGTCGGCAGGGCGAACTGAAGCTTTCTTT. Its protein product is CASSGLERSAGRTEAFF.

J is TRBJ2-1 and V is TRBV9; 8 nucleotides agree with TRBD2. J was trimmed by 12 bases and V by 4 bases; bases with no gene match: 6. The CDR3 has 12 amino acids. Germline V gene data show CDR1 as SGDLS and CDR2 as YYNGEE. CDR3 bases: TGTGCCAGCAGCCCCCCACTAGCGGTGCAGTTCTTC. Protein sequence: CASSPPLAVQFF.

This chain links TRBV30 with TRBJ1-4, with 10 bases identical to TRBD1. Unmatched junction bases numbered 1, after V lost 5 bases and J lost 4 bases. Germline values: CDR1 GTSNPN, CDR2 SVGIG (reference sequence). The CDR3 contains 13 residues. In DNA form, the CDR3 reads TGTGCCTGGGGGACAGGGGATAATGAAAAACTGTTTTTT. It translates to CAWGTGDNEKLFF.

V and J are TRBV29-1 and TRBJ2-7, with D unresolved. CDR1 and CDR2 (germline): SQVTM, ANQGSEA. V lost 4 bases and J lost 7, with 14 bases in between. The CDR3 contains 12 residues. The CDR3 nucleotides read TGCAGCGTTGTGTCAGACCCTAGGGAGCAGTACTTC. It yields the protein CSVVSDPREQYF.

V and J are TRBV25-1 and TRBJ2-5, with a tentative D call TRBD2 (6 bases). The CDR3 has 14 residues. Trimming removed 3 bases at V and 3 bases at J, with 11 bases between. Germline V gene data show CDR1 as MGHDK and CDR2 as SYGVNS. The CDR3 region has the DNA TGTGCCAGCAGTGAGGACGCGGGGAAAGAGACCCAGTACTTC. Translating gives CASSEDAGKETQYF.

CDR3 nucleotide sequence: TGTGCCAGCAGTTTACTGGGCGGGACAACTAATGAAAAACTGTTTTTT. It specifies CASSLLGGTTNEKLFF. The chain has TRBV28 and TRBJ1-4, with D unclear. The V and J ends lost 2 bases and 0 bases respectively, with 10 bases between them. Germline-derived CDR1 and CDR2 are MDHEN and SYDVKM. CDR3 length: 16 amino acids.

This chain links TRBV20-1 with TRBJ1-1, with D maybe TRBD1 (6 bases). CDR1 and CDR2 (germline): DFQATT, SNEGSKA (reference sequence). The CDR3 has 13 residues. Trimming stripped 3 bases from V and 10 bases from J, with 18 bases between. CDR3 in amino acids: CSASRHEGVVAFF. As DNA, the CDR3 is TGCAGTGCTAGTCGACACGAGGGGGTCGTAGCTTTCTTT.

V gene TRBV5-6 combines with J gene TRBJ2-3; 9 bases match TRBD1. CDR3 length: 16 residues. V gave up 4 bases and J gave up 2 bases; unmatched junction bases: 8. Per germline, CDR1 SGHDT and CDR2 YYEEEE. In DNA, the CDR3 is TGTGCCAGCAGCCGTTACAGGGGGCCGCACACAGATACGCAGTATTTT. It encodes CASSRYRGPHTDTQYF.

The chain recombines TRBV3-1 (or the pseudogene TRBV3-2) with TRBJ1-5, with 7 bases matching TRBD1. Germline loops: CDR1 LGHDT, CDR2 YNNKEL (reference sequence). The CDR3 length is 15 residues. Germline trimming cut 1 base from V and 4 bases from J; bases unmatched to any gene: 4. CDR3 nucleotides: TGTGCCAGCAGCCAAGCGGACAGGTTAAATCAGCCCCAGCATTTT. This gives the protein CASSQADRLNQPQHF.

The chain carries TRBV7-2 and TRBJ2-3; D is unclear. V lost 3 bases and J lost 2, with 3 bases in between. Per germline, CDR1 SGHTA and CDR2 FQGNSA. The CDR3 sequence is 12 residues long. The CDR3: CASSFYTDTQYF. The CDR3 bases are TGTGCCAGCAGCTTCTACACAGATACGCAGTATTTT. Full variable domain (missing parts from reference TRBV7-2 and TRBJ2-3): GAGVSQSPSNKVTEKGKDVELRCDPISGHTALYWYRQSLGQGLEFLIYFQGNSAPDKSGLPSDRFSAERTGGSVSTLTIQRTQQEDSAVYLCASSFYTDTQYFGPGTRLTVL.

The rearrangement uses TRBV6-5 and TRBJ1-1; 7 bases match TRBD1. Germline CDR1 and CDR2: MNHEY and SVGAGI. V lost 5 bases to trimming and J lost 3 bases; unmatched junction nucleotides: 6. The CDR3 covers 14 residues. CDR3 sequence: CASSRGQRYTEAFF. CDR3 DNA sequence: TGTGCCAGCAGTAGGGGACAGCGATACACTGAAGCTTTCTTT.

At least ten counts were recorded for this clone. V usage is TRBV19 and J usage is TRBJ1-2; D uncertain. This CDR3 is built from 13 residues. From germline, CDR1 is LNHDA and CDR2 SQIVND (reference sequence). Deletions cut 3 bases from V and 6 bases from J, with 11 bases between. Here the CDR3 reads CASSIIGEDGYTF. The CDR3 DNA follows: TGTGCCAGTAGTATTATCGGGGAGGATGGCTACACCTTC.

The V and J genes are TRBV14 and TRBJ1-1, with 9 bases aligning to TRBD1. The V segment lost 4 bases and the J segment 5 bases; nucleotides outside the gene matches: 17. This CDR3 contains 18 residues. Germline CDR1 and CDR2: SGHDN and FVKESK. In DNA, the CDR3 is TGTGCCAGCAGCCGCGATACAGGGGGCGTTAGACCGAAGACTGAAGCTTTCTTT. This translates into CASSRDTGGVRPKTEAFF.

The chain carries TRBV10-3 and TRBJ2-3; 9 nucleotides agree with TRBD2. This CDR3 contains 14 residues. The V gene's germline CDR1 is ENHRY and CDR2 SYGVKD. V gave up 6 bases and J gave up 2 bases; unmatched junction bases: 3. The CDR3 sequence is CAISSGRYTDTQYF. The CDR3 DNA reads TGTGCCATCAGCAGCGGGAGGTACACAGATACGCAGTATTTT.

V usage is TRBV27 and J usage is TRBJ1-6; TRBD1 agrees at 10 bases. CDR3 size: 16 residues. J gave up 7 bases and V 5 bases, and 8 bases lay outside the gene matches. The germline V gene encodes CDR1 MNHEY and CDR2 SMNVEV (reference sequence). CDR3 coding DNA: TGTGCCAGCAGTGCCCGACAGGGGGCGGCCAATTCACCCCTCCACTTT. Its translation is CASSARQGAANSPLHF.

The gene calls are TRBV5-1 and TRBJ2-7, with no clear D. Germline V gene data show CDR1 as SGHRS and CDR2 as YFSETQ. The CDR3 has 11 residues. V lost 4 bases and J 6 bases, leaving 8 bases between the germline ends. The CDR3 spells CASSDQREQYF. The CDR3 bases are TGCGCCAGCAGCGACCAGCGCGAGCAGTACTTC. Full variable domain (outside the CDR3, taken from reference TRBV5-1 and TRBJ2-7): KAGVTQTPRYLIKTRGQQVTLSCSPISGHRSVSWYQQTPGQGLQFLFEYFSETQRNKGNFPGRFSGRQFSNSRSEMNVSTLELGDSALYLCASSDQREQYFGPGTRLTVT.

The chain combines TRBV2 with TRBJ2-2, with 8 bases matching TRBD1. Germline values: CDR1 SNHLY, CDR2 FYNNEI. CDR3 length: 14 residues. The J segment lost 5 bases and the V segment lost 9 bases, leaving 8 bases of the junction unmatched. For the CDR3, the DNA is TGTGCCAGTCAGACAGGGGCGTCTACCGGGGAGCTGTTTTTT. Protein: CASQTGASTGELFF.